The text below deals with one T cell receptor (beta chain). Its antigen remains unidentified. No much larger clone is present one base from it, and per-base qualities are unavailable. The sample belongs to a study of shared clonotypes between healthy human individuals (dated by TCRdb to about 2020). Concerning the study at large: A couple of women and a few men aged 18 to 49 years were included in the cohort. To estimate repertoire size and how much clonotypes are shared between individuals, the study performed deep sequencing of blood TCR repertoires from roughly five healthy adults. Between about 0.85 and 9.5 billion PBMCs per donor were obtained by leukapheresis. Different laboratories and diverse techniques were used to prepare libraries and sequence TCR repertoires, to increase sequencing depth and limit assay-specific biases. For each donor, CD4 naive and CD4 memory were each given three plates, CD8 naive was given two plates, and CD8 memory was given one plate. Summary of the overall study and its limitations: Across four donors, about 5.2% of naive CD4, 3% to 3.5% of naive CD8, under 2.5% of memory CD4, and roughly 0.4% of memory CD8 clonotypes were shared. Based on pairwise subsampling, the degree of clonotype sharing among donors was expected to be affected by sequencing depth. Naive subsets generally had larger estimated clonotype richness than memory subsets. Only blood was sampled, and tissue TCR repertoires likely differ from those in blood. The genetic and exposure-history diversity represented was limited by the small number of donors. Incomplete sequencing was indicated by rarefaction of sorted-subset datasets, despite the large sequencing depth. Compared with non-shared clonotypes, the clonotypes found in all four sorted-subset donors had higher generation probabilities.

Using the deep immunoSEQ assay, TCR CDR3 regions were amplified from genomic DNA by multiplex PCR. Extracted genomic DNA from each cell subset was distributed evenly across all wells of several immunoSEQ 96-well plates, and each plate was treated as a replicate. For sorted subsets, about 220 ng of genomic DNA, equivalent to roughly 30,000 T cell genomes, went into each replicate PCR. Purified libraries were quantified with a Qubit 3.0 fluorometer, sized on a Bioanalyzer 2100, and re-quantified with the KAPA Library Quantification kit. Every immunoSEQ 96-well plate was sequenced on a separate single-read 150-cycle Illumina NextSeq 550 flow cell. The authors' pipeline ran thus. Because only junctional sequences without quality scores were contained in the immunoSEQ output, filtering matching that applied to full-length reads could not be performed. To assign V/J genes and CDR3, sequences were annotated using PyIR, a Python wrapper for IgBLAST v1.9, with IMGT germline references. Reads with weak V/J assignments (E-value above 1e-6), missing CDR3, stop codons, out-of-frame junctions, or ambiguous translated residues were removed. V3J clonotypes were defined by identical inferred V gene, J gene, and CDR3 amino acid sequence. To compute the percentage overlap between repertoires, the number of shared unique clonotypes was divided by the size of the smaller repertoire. Three approaches were used to assess repertoire richness: RTK rarefaction, the Chao1 estimator, and Recon v2.1 estimates of unobserved clonotypes. For all TCRbeta clonotypes obtained by the gDNA method from a few donors, generation probabilities were computed with OLGA. TCRdb stores this immuneACCESS table with in-frame sequences only. Part of the clones is absent; in the studies checked, under half of the shortfall reflects unresolved V genes, and no reason is known for the rest. Clone size and V and J calls were adopted from that table, with D and trimming inferred from the DNA. Recorded for this sample are a few million clones; approximately 90% of them occurred a single time. The ten largest clonotypes hold under 0.15% of the sample.

The donors were healthy, HIV-negative adults with no recently reported acute infections or vaccinations. Every donor was a Caucasian adult residing in Nashville, Tennessee, USA. CD4+ T cells were enriched through magnetic negative selection, after which naive cells were positively selected on CD45RA and the remaining negative fraction served as the memory subset. Blood was obtained by leukapheresis, after which PBMCs were separated by Ficoll-Histopaque density gradient centrifugation and cryopreserved in liquid nitrogen vapor phase. Analytical flow cytometry was used to check the purity and quantity of every magnetically sorted T cell population. Genomic DNA was isolated from each sorted fraction and quantified by UV absorbance on a Nanodrop 2000c. In the germline V gene, CDR1 corresponds to SGHDT and CDR2 to YYEEEE. Trimmed from V: 6 bases; trimmed from J: 7 bases; junction bases lacking a gene match: 13. The CDR3 goes from the cysteine to the phenylalanine over 15 residues. The read is trimmed to its CDR3 DNA, 45 bases read in frame from base 1.

This clonotype was obtained from a man between 18 and 29 years old in good health. The sample comprised naive CD4+ T cells sorted from blood. The cell subset or site label corresponds to: CD45RA+ positively selected. Recombination joined TRBV5-6 with TRBJ2-7, with 10 bases in between that match TRBD1. The DNA reads TGTGCCAGCATCATCCAGGGACAGGGGTCTCGGGAGCAGTACTTC. Its protein is CASIIQGQGSREQYF.